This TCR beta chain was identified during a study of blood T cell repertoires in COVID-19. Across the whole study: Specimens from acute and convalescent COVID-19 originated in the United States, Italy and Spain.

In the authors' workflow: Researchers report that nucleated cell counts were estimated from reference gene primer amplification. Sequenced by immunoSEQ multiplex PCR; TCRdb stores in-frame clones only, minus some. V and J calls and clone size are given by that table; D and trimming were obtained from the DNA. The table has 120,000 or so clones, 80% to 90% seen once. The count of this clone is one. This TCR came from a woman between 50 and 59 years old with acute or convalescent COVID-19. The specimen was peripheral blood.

CDR3 sequence reads: CASSFDRGVYNEQFF. In nucleotides, the CDR3 is TGTGCCAGCAGCTTCGACAGGGGGGTTTACAATGAGCAGTTCTTC. J is TRBJ2-1 and V is TRBV5-4; 9 nucleotides agree with TRBD1. Germline V gives CDR1 SGHNT, CDR2 YYREEE (reference sequence). V was clipped by 2 bases and J by 4 bases; unmatched bases: 4. The CDR3 runs to 15 residues. Drawing the rest from reference TRBV5-4 and TRBJ2-1, the complete variable domain is ETGVTQSPTHLIKTRGQQVTLRCSSQSGHNTVSWYQQALGQGPQFIFQYYREEENGRGNFPPRFSGLQFPNYSSELNVNALELDDSALYLCASSFDRGVYNEQFFGPGTRLTVL.